These 7 T cell receptor beta chains share one sample of origin, sequenced in a study of T cell repertoires in cytomegalovirus infection. MiXCR, applied by TCRdb to the reads, yields one record per CDR3 protein. The data hold about 830,000 distinct CDR3 sequences, with 32% observed a single time. No antigen has been identified for these receptors. The source was cultured CD8+ T cells from PBMCs, collected from culture after CMV antigen stimulation. The receptors originated from a human donor in good health (CMV status not recorded). Some clones in this sample may be carry-over from other donors' samples.

The CDR3 nucleotides are TGTGCTAGTGGTCCCCCCCCGGGGGTTGAGCAGTTCTTC. Translating gives CASGPPPGVEQFF. V gene TRBV12-5 combines with J gene TRBJ2-1; the D gene is possibly TRBD2 (6 bases). The germline V and J ends were trimmed by 5 bases and 9 bases, with 14 bases remaining between them. CDR1 is LGHNT and CDR2 is FRNRAP in the germline V gene. CDR3 size: 13 residues.

This clonotype was seen more than once but under ten times. The CDR3 coding sequence is TGTGCCAGCAGGATGGTGACAGTTAACAATGAGCAGTTCTTC. It specifies CASRMVTVNNEQFF. V gene TRBV6-1 combines with J gene TRBJ2-1; a weak D match, TRBD1 (5 bases). The CDR3 loop spans 14 amino acids. CDR1 MNHNS and CDR2 SASEGT come from the germline V gene. Trimming took off 6 bases at V and 5 bases at J, with 14 bases between the two ends.

Of note for this clonotype: Compared with germline, one end of the junction differs, possibly owing to a read error. This sequence joins TRBV6-5 and TRBJ2-3; D possibly uses TRBD1 or TRBD2 (5 bases each). The germline gives CDR1 MNHEY, CDR2 SVGAGI. The CDR3 extends over 15 amino acids. The CDR3 loop reads CVSRKSWGFSDTQYF. The DNA of the CDR3 is TGTGTCAGCAGAAAATCTTGGGGGTTCTCAGATACGCAGTATTTT.

About this clonotype itself: Since a much larger clone is just one base distant, this may be a read error. The chain carries TRBV6-2 or TRBV6-3 and TRBJ2-3, with a possible D match to TRBD2 (6 bases). Germline V gene sequence: CDR1 MNHEY, CDR2 SVGEGT. This CDR3 has 13 residues. V shed 6 bases and J shed 4 bases, with 11 bases lying between them. The CDR3 nucleotides are TGTGCCAGCAGCTCCGGGAGCCCAGATACGCAGTATTTT. Protein product: CASSSGSPDTQYF.

The rearrangement joins TRBV27 to TRBJ1-6; no reliable D call. The CDR3 totals 14 residues. The germline V and J ends were trimmed by 6 bases and 8 bases, with 14 bases remaining between them. Germline V gene sequence: CDR1 MNHEY, CDR2 SMNVEV (reference sequence). This chain's CDR3 is CASSLSLGDSPLHF. DNA of the CDR3: TGTGCCAGCAGCTTGTCCCTGGGCGATTCACCCCTCCACTTT.

Many counts were recorded for this clonotype. V is TRBV6-4 and J is TRBJ1-1; D gene unclear. This CDR3 has 14 amino acids. The V end lost 3 bases, the J end lost 2 bases, and 10 bases lay between the germline ends. Germline V gene data show CDR1 as MRHNA and CDR2 as SNTAGT. The CDR3 coding sequence is TGTGCCAGCAGTGAAGAGGCGACAAACACTGAAGCTTTCTTT. This gives the protein CASSEEATNTEAFF.

The count of this clonotype is one. The chain links TRBV29-1 to TRBJ2-2; the D gene could be TRBD1 or TRBD2 (5 bases each). V shed 8 bases and J shed 7 bases, with 20 bases lying between them. The CDR3 runs 14 residues. Germline V CDR1 and CDR2: SQVTM, ANQGSEA. The CDR3 sequence: CSFRDQIFHGELFF. DNA for the CDR3: TGCAGCTTCCGGGACCAAATTTTCCACGGGGAGCTGTTTTTT.